The 24 T cell receptor beta chains reported below all come from one sample, sequenced in a study of CD8+ T cells in alopecia areata. Noted treatment: oral pan-JAK inhibitor, 5-10 mg twice daily. Investigators isolated RNA and reverse transcribed it into cDNA to act as the sequencing template. Assay used: immunoSEQ multiplex PCR; TCRdb lists only in-frame clones, some missing. The sample lists some 150,000 clones; 58% were seen once. The sample was CD4+ T cells sorted from blood, taken at approximately week 56, from a patient treated with tofacitinib. These receptors came from a human donor with alopecia areata.

CDR3 nucleotide sequence: TGTGCCAGCAGAGATGCCGAAGGGGCCCTCCACTTT. Encoded protein: CASRDAEGALHF. The J gene is TRBJ1-6, the V gene TRBV6-5; D perhaps matches TRBD1 (5 bases). Germline-derived CDR1 and CDR2 are MNHEY and SVGAGI. The CDR3 spans 12 residues. Trimming left V 6 bases short and J 14 bases short, with 14 bases between.

The chain joins TRBV5-4 to TRBJ1-2; possibly TRBD1 for D (6 bases). V lost 4 bases to trimming and J lost 14 bases, with 15 bases between them. The CDR3 is 11 residues long. The germline V gene has CDR1 SGHNT and CDR2 YYREEE (reference sequence). The CDR3 DNA follows: TGTGCCAGCAGCCGGGATCTTCAGGGGACCTTC. As protein: CASSRDLQGTF.

The chain has TRBV19 and TRBJ1-5, with D unresolved. In germline, CDR1 is LNHDA, CDR2 SQIVND (reference sequence). The V end was cut by 4 bases, the J end by 7 bases, with 8 bases between. This CDR3 is 12 amino acids long. CDR3 nucleotide sequence: TGTGCCAGTAGTACCCCTTCGCAGCCCCAGCATTTT. Translated: CASSTPSQPQHF.

V is TRBV10-3 and J is TRBJ2-5, with 12 nucleotides matching TRBD2. Germline CDR1 and CDR2: ENHRY and SYGVKD. V shed 0 bases, J shed 2 bases, and the junction held 4 bases outside the gene matches. There are 17 residues in the CDR3. The CDR3 region has the DNA TGTGCCATCAGTGAGTCGGGAGGACTAGCGGGGCAAGAGACCCAGTACTTC. This encodes CAISESGGLAGQETQYF.

The J gene is TRBJ1-1, the V gene TRBV2; no reliable D call. V lost 7 bases, J lost 6 bases, and 15 bases lay in between. Germline CDR1 and CDR2: SNHLY and FYNNEI. This CDR3 contains 13 residues. In nucleotides, the CDR3 is TGTGCCAGCATAAACAGAGGAAGCGCTGAAGCTTTCTTT. Translating gives CASINRGSAEAFF.

There are a few counts of this clone. The V call is TRBV9, the J call TRBJ2-2; D may match TRBD1 or TRBD2 (6 bases each). The CDR3 totals 17 residues. The ends were cut back, 1 base at V and 1 base at J, with 14 bases in the middle. The germline V gene has CDR1 SGDLS and CDR2 YYNGEE. The chain's CDR3 is CASSVLLGGQNTGELFF. CDR3 DNA: TGTGCCAGCAGCGTATTACTTGGGGGGCAGAACACCGGGGAGCTGTTTTTT.

This chain joins TRBV19 and TRBJ2-5, with a weak D call TRBD2 (6 bases). This CDR3 contains 13 residues. CDR1 and CDR2 (germline): LNHDA, SQIVND (reference sequence). Trimming pared 8 bases from V and 1 base from J, leaving 11 bases between. CDR3 DNA: TGTGCCAGTGCTTGGGGAGGCCAAGAGACCCAGTACTTC. Its protein is CASAWGGQETQYF.

This chain joins TRBV30 and TRBJ1-2; 9 bases are a match to TRBD1. Trimming took 6 bases from V and 2 from J; bases not matched to a gene: 16. CDR1 and CDR2 from the germline V gene are GTSNPN and SVGIG (reference sequence). The CDR3 extends over 17 amino acids. The CDR3 DNA reads as TGTGCCTGTATACCGGGACAGGGTCAAAGAGTCAACTATGGCTACACCTTC. It encodes CACIPGQGQRVNYGYTF.

This clone has a handful of counts. Here the CDR3 reads CATSRDLAGREDEQYF. For the CDR3, the DNA is TGTGCCACCAGCAGAGATTTGGCAGGGAGAGAGGACGAGCAGTACTTC. The V and J genes are TRBV15 and TRBJ2-7, with D perhaps being TRBD1 or TRBD2 (5 bases each). Germline CDR1 is LNHNV and CDR2 is YYDKDF (reference sequence). CDR3 length: 16 amino acids. Trimming removed 0 bases at V and 5 bases at J, with 17 bases between. The full variable domain, in which reference TRBV15 and TRBJ2-7 provide the parts outside the CDR3, is DAMVIQNPRYQVTQFGKPVTLSCSQTLNHNVMYWYQQKSSQAPKLLFHYYDKDFNNEADTPDNFQSRRPNTSFCFLDIRSPGLGDTAMYLCATSRDLAGREDEQYFGPGTRLTVT.

This sequence joins TRBV29-1 and TRBJ1-1, with 8 bases that match TRBD1. V was pared by 3 bases and J by 4 bases, with 4 bases of the junction left unmatched. Germline CDR1 and CDR2: SQVTM and ANQGSEA. CDR3 length: 13 residues. CDR3 loop: CSVDQGAGTEAFF. The CDR3 bases are TGCAGCGTTGATCAGGGGGCAGGCACTGAAGCTTTCTTT.

This clone was seen a few times. The chain carries TRBV7-2 and TRBJ2-5; 9 nucleotides align to TRBD1. Looked up from germline, CDR1 is SGHTA and CDR2 is FQGNSA. With V trimmed by 2 bases and J by 5 bases, 12 bases remained unmatched. The CDR3 runs 17 residues. The chain's CDR3 is CASSLSSGTGSRETQYF. The CDR3, as DNA: TGTGCCAGCAGCTTATCTTCCGGGACAGGGAGTCGCGAGACCCAGTACTTC. The full variable domain, its missing parts supplied by reference TRBV7-2 and TRBJ2-5, is GAGVSQSPSNKVTEKGKDVELRCDPISGHTALYWYRQSLGQGLEFLIYFQGNSAPDKSGLPSDRFSAERTGGSVSTLTIQRTQQEDSAVYLCASSLSSGTGSRETQYFGPGTRLLVL.

In its sample, this clone was seen once. In DNA, the CDR3 is TGTGCCACTTCTTCCGCCCTGGGTGCGGTAGTGGAGCAGTACTTC. Amino acid sequence: CATSSALGAVVEQYF. The chain joins TRBV6-6 to TRBJ2-7; D gene ambiguous. Germline V gene data show CDR1 as MNHNY and CDR2 as SVGAGI (reference sequence). This CDR3 comprises 15 residues. The ends were cut back, 10 bases at V and 7 bases at J, with 26 bases in the middle.

This chain joins TRBV30 and TRBJ2-7; D remains ambiguous. Germline V gives CDR1 GTSNPN, CDR2 SVGIG (reference sequence). The CDR3 spans 11 residues. V lost 6 bases, J lost 3 bases, and 9 bases lay in between. Here the CDR3 DNA reads TGTGCCTGTTCGCAGTTCTACGAGCAGTACTTC. This gives the protein CACSQFYEQYF. The whole variable domain, filled in from reference TRBV30 and TRBJ2-7, reads SQTIHQWPATLVQPVGSPLSLECTVEGTSNPNLYWYRQAAGRGLQLLFYSVGIGQISSEVPQNLSASRPQDRQFILSSKKLLLSDSGFYLCACSQFYEQYFGPGTRLTVT.

The chain is built from TRBV7-8 and TRBJ2-7; no reliable D call. The germline V gene encodes CDR1 SGHVS and CDR2 FQNEAQ. This CDR3 spans 14 amino acids. The V and J ends lost 0 bases and 2 bases respectively, with 8 bases between them. CDR3 bases: TGTGCCAGCAGCTTAGCGCTAGGTCCCTACGAGCAGTACTTC. Encoded protein: CASSLALGPYEQYF. The full variable domain, rest sourced from reference TRBV7-8 and TRBJ2-7, is GAGVSQSPRYKVAKRGQDVALRCDPISGHVSLFWYQQALGQGPEFLTYFQNEAQLDKSGLPSDRFFAERPEGSVSTLKIQRTQQEDSAVYLCASSLALGPYEQYFGPGTRLTVT.

V and J are TRBV30 and TRBJ2-2, with a tentative D call TRBD2 (6 bases). The ends were cut back, 1 base at V and 4 bases at J, with 16 bases in the middle. The length of the CDR3 is 16 residues. CDR1 and CDR2 from the germline V gene are GTSNPN and SVGIG (reference sequence). CDR3 in amino acids: CAWSAGIRRGTGELFF. The CDR3 DNA reads TGTGCCTGGAGTGCGGGGATTCGGAGGGGCACCGGGGAGCTGTTTTTT.

In its sample, this clone was seen many times. The rearrangement uses TRBV4-1 and TRBJ2-7; either TRBD1 or TRBD2 may supply D (5 bases each). The CDR3 covers 14 residues. CDR1 and CDR2 from the germline V gene are MGHRA and YSYEKL. Trimming stripped 2 bases from V and 4 bases from J, with 12 bases between. CDR3: CASSQLGVAYEQYF. The DNA for the CDR3 is TGCGCCAGCAGCCAACTGGGGGTGGCGTACGAGCAGTACTTC.

This clone was recorded once. The chain links TRBV15 to TRBJ2-5; 7 nucleotides line up with TRBD1. V lost 0 bases to trimming and J lost 0 bases; unmatched junction nucleotides: 4. The CDR3 has 16 residues. The germline V gene encodes CDR1 LNHNV and CDR2 YYDKDF (reference sequence). CDR3 nucleotides: TGTGCCACCAGCAGAGAGGGACAGCCGTACCAAGAGACCCAGTACTTC. Translation: CATSREGQPYQETQYF.

The chain employs TRBV29-1 and TRBJ2-7; a possible D gene is TRBD1 (5 bases). This CDR3 spans 12 amino acids. The germline V gene encodes CDR1 SQVTM and CDR2 ANQGSEA. V lost 0 bases to trimming and J lost 3 bases, with 6 bases between them. The CDR3 region is CSVEDQGYEQYF. The DNA for the CDR3 is TGCAGCGTTGAAGATCAGGGCTACGAGCAGTACTTC.

This clone has at least ten counts. The V and J genes are TRBV9 and TRBJ2-1, with D maybe TRBD1 (6 bases). This CDR3 spans 12 amino acids. CDR1 SGDLS and CDR2 YYNGEE come from the germline V gene. Trimming removed 4 bases at V and 7 bases at J, with 9 bases between. The CDR3 nucleotides are TGTGCCAGCAGCCCAGGGGAAAATGAGCAGTTCTTC. Its protein is CASSPGENEQFF.

In the case of this clone: Other nucleotide sequences in the sample specify the same CDR3. V is TRBV18 and J is TRBJ2-2; no clear D gene. Trimming removed 3 bases at V and 8 bases at J, with 4 bases between. The CDR3 length is 11 residues. Germline values: CDR1 KGHSH, CDR2 LQKENI. The chain's CDR3 is CASSPVGELFF. The CDR3 DNA reads TGTGCCAGCTCACCTGTGGGGGAGCTGTTTTTT.

This clone has only a few counts. This chain connects TRBV19 to TRBJ1-2, with TRBD1 matching 8 bases. CDR3 size: 14 residues. Germline-derived CDR1 and CDR2 are LNHDA and SQIVND (reference sequence). V gave up 5 bases and J gave up 6 bases; unmatched junction bases: 8. The CDR3 nucleotides read TGTGCCAGTAGTTCCGACAGGGGTTCGCATGGCTACACCTTC. Translating it yields CASSSDRGSHGYTF.

This chain joins TRBV19 and TRBJ2-7; tentatively, D is TRBD1 (5 bases). Germline assignment: CDR1 LNHDA and CDR2 SQIVND (reference sequence). The CDR3 sequence is 14 residues long. The V gene lost 5 bases and the J gene lost 6 bases, with 17 bases spanning the gap. In DNA form, the CDR3 reads TGTGCCAGTAGTTCCCCACCCGAACAGGTCGAGCAGTACTTC. Translating gives CASSSPPEQVEQYF.

This clone appeared a few times. The chain couples TRBV30 to TRBJ2-5; TRBD2 might be the D (5 bases). The V end lost 3 bases, the J end lost 2 bases, and 25 bases lay between the germline ends. Germline CDR1 is GTSNPN and CDR2 is SVGIG (reference sequence). The length of the CDR3 is 18 residues. The CDR3 region is CAWSLFGESGRIQETQYF. Here the CDR3 DNA reads TGTGCCTGGAGCCTTTTTGGGGAGAGCGGTCGGATTCAAGAGACCCAGTACTTC.

This clone was observed a few times. The rearrangement uses TRBV7-8 and TRBJ2-5; D gene unclear. V was cut by 8 bases and J by 5 bases, with 9 bases left in between. The germline V gene encodes CDR1 SGHVS and CDR2 FQNEAQ. The CDR3 has 11 amino acids. Written as DNA, the CDR3 is TGTGCCAGCCTGGGGTTGGAGACCCAGTACTTC. Its translation is CASLGLETQYF.